What follows describes a single T cell receptor (beta chain). The CDR3 has 15 amino acids. Germline V gives CDR1 SGHVS, CDR2 FQNEAQ. Trimming shortened V by 2 bases and J by 0 bases, and 8 bases separated the two germline ends. Repertoires were generated with immunoSEQ multiplex PCR, while TCRdb's copy carries only in-frame clones and drops some. The repertoire holds 72,000 or so clones, with 80% to 90% as singletons. This sample was included in a study of T cells in localized non-small cell lung cancer. This chain uses TRBV7-8 with TRBJ1-3; D is possibly TRBD1 (5 bases). Sequenced material: peripheral blood, taken before any cancer treatment. The clonotype was recovered from a female donor older than 55 with stage I lung adenocarcinoma. CDR3 loop: CASSLTGSSGNTIYF. CDR3 coding DNA: TGTGCCAGCAGCTTAACAGGAAGCTCTGGAAACACCATATATTTT. Supplemented by reference TRBV7-8 and TRBJ1-3, the full variable domain reads GAGVSQSPRYKVAKRGQDVALRCDPISGHVSLFWYQQALGQGPEFLTYFQNEAQLDKSGLPSDRFFAERPEGSVSTLKIQRTQQEDSAVYLCASSLTGSSGNTIYFGEGSWLTVV.